The 7 T cell receptor beta chains below were found in one sample sequenced in a study of T cells in Graves' hyperthyroidism and ophthalmopathy. The source material, RNA transcripts, was used to amplify TCR beta CDR3 regions. The study used the HTBI primer set for a first-round RT-PCR of the TCR CDR3. Each CDR3 protein gets one entry after TCRdb re-called the multiplex PCR reads with MiXCR. The table has nearly 750,000 distinct CDR3 sequences, approximately 40% seen once. The sample taken for sequencing was blood. These receptors all come from a woman between 40 and 55 years old with Graves' hyperthyroidism.

The chain links TRBV4-3 to TRBJ2-2, with 11 bases lining up with TRBD2. J was trimmed by 6 bases and V by 6 bases; bases with no gene match: 3. There are 14 residues in the CDR3. Germline-derived CDR1 and CDR2 are LGHNA and YSLEER. CDR3 residues: CASRRTSGPGELFF. In nucleotides, the CDR3 is TGCGCCAGCAGACGGACTAGCGGGCCCGGGGAGCTGTTTTTT.

This clonotype was counted many times. This chain links TRBV20-1 with TRBJ2-7; possibly TRBD2 for D (6 bases). Germline V lookup: CDR1 DFQATT, CDR2 SNEGSKA (reference sequence). Trimming pared 0 bases from V and 6 bases from J, leaving 21 bases between. This CDR3 spans 16 amino acids. The CDR3 sequence: CSAREGGGAVSPEQYF. As DNA, the CDR3 is TGCAGTGCTAGAGAGGGGGGTGGGGCAGTCAGCCCCGAGCAGTACTTC.

The chain is built from TRBV4-1 and TRBJ1-1, with 8 bases lining up with TRBD1. In germline, CDR1 is MGHRA, CDR2 YSYEKL. Trimming took 0 bases from V and 0 from J; bases not matched to a gene: 6. This CDR3 has 17 amino acids. CDR3 nucleotide sequence: TGCGCCAGCAGCCAAGAACCATTGGACAGGGTGAACACTGAAGCTTTCTTT. Its protein is CASSQEPLDRVNTEAFF.

V is TRBV2 and J is TRBJ1-1; D possibly corresponds to TRBD1 (6 bases). Looked up from germline, CDR1 is SNHLY and CDR2 is FYNNEI. The ends were cut back, 10 bases at V and 2 bases at J, with 14 bases in the middle. The CDR3 is 13 residues long. CDR3 protein: CAKTQGPNTEAFF. In DNA form, the CDR3 reads TGTGCCAAGACACAGGGCCCTAACACTGAAGCTTTCTTT.

V gene TRBV11-2 combines with J gene TRBJ1-4, with TRBD1 as a possible D gene (5 bases). Per germline, CDR1 SGHAT and CDR2 FQNNGV. V was clipped by 0 bases and J by 5 bases, with 16 bases between them. This CDR3 is 17 amino acids long. The CDR3 nucleotides read TGTGCCAGCAGCTTAGACGTTTTGGGACGCTTAAATGAAAAACTGTTTTTT. This translates into CASSLDVLGRLNEKLFF.

The chain has TRBV7-2 and TRBJ1-5, with 9 bases lining up with TRBD1. The CDR3 is 16 residues long. CDR1 and CDR2 from the germline V gene are SGHTA and FQGNSA. V shed 5 bases and J 5 bases; nucleotides not matched to a gene: 10. In DNA, the CDR3 is TGTGCCAGCAGCCACGGAAGGACAGGGGTCGATCAGCCCCAGCATTTT. It yields the protein CASSHGRTGVDQPQHF.

The CDR3 loop is CSATSGTANSPLHF. In DNA, the CDR3 is TGCAGCGCAACCTCCGGGACAGCCAATTCACCCCTCCACTTT. The rearrangement links TRBV29-1 to TRBJ1-6; 7 nucleotides match TRBD1. Germline loops: CDR1 SQVTM, CDR2 ANQGSEA. With V trimmed by 7 bases and J by 7 bases, 10 bases remained unmatched. CDR3 length: 14 amino acids.